These T cell receptor beta chains were read from a single sample in a study of Ad26.COV2.S vaccination and SARS-CoV-2 variants. The data were produced by immunoSEQ multiplex PCR, yet TCRdb's version contains in-frame clones alone and is incomplete. This repertoire shows hundreds of thousands of clones, 80% to 90% found once; its top ten account for about 3.5%. This material consisted of peripheral blood, taken in a trial of Ad26.COV2.S vaccine versus placebo. These TCRs come from a person aged 18-60 years who received the Ad26.COV2.S COVID-19 vaccine or a placebo. Each CDR3 is given with its conserved first and last residue. Fields, in order: J gene, clone size, V gene, D gene, CDR3 DNA, CDR3 protein. The D gene is left open where the match is weak. A row's size may be missing; if present it is once, few, many or a size class.

j_gene: TRBJ1-4
abundance: .
v_gene: TRBV6-1
d_gene: .
CDR3nt: TGTGCCAGCAGTGAAGCAGGTGGGAAATTGGAAAAACTGTTTTTT
CDR3aa: CASSEAGGKLEKLFF

j_gene: TRBJ1-2
abundance: .
v_gene: TRBV4-1
d_gene: TRBD1
CDR3nt: TGCGCCAGCAGCCAAGAGAGGACAGGGAGAAGCTCGAGCTATGGCTACACCTTC
CDR3aa: CASSQERTGRSSSYGYTF

j_gene: TRBJ1-3
abundance: .
v_gene: TRBV2
d_gene: .
CDR3nt: TGTGCCAGCAGTGTTGGACCGTCCTCTGGAAACACCATATATTTT
CDR3aa: CASSVGPSSGNTIYF

j_gene: TRBJ1-1
abundance: .
v_gene: TRBV27
d_gene: .
CDR3nt: TGTGCCAGCAGTTTCCAGGGGCGCTCCCCTGAAGCTTTCTTT
CDR3aa: CASSFQGRSPEAFF

j_gene: TRBJ2-5
abundance: .
v_gene: TRBV7-3
d_gene: .
CDR3nt: TGTGCCAGCAGCTTAGTCTCGGACGAGACCCAGTACTTC
CDR3aa: CASSLVSDETQYF

j_gene: TRBJ2-7
abundance: few
v_gene: TRBV19
d_gene: .
CDR3nt: TGTGCCAGTAGTGTAAGGGTGTTCTACGAGCAGTACTTC
CDR3aa: CASSVRVFYEQYF

j_gene: TRBJ2-7
abundance: .
v_gene: TRBV27
d_gene: .
CDR3nt: TGTGCCAGCAGTTTATCCCTTCAGTACGAGCAGTACTTC
CDR3aa: CASSLSLQYEQYF

j_gene: TRBJ1-5
abundance: .
v_gene: TRBV14
d_gene: .
CDR3nt: TGTGCCAGCAGCCAAGGGGGGGGCGGACCACCGGTTATTGTGAATCAGCCCCAGCATTTT
CDR3aa: CASSQGGGGPPVIVNQPQHF

j_gene: TRBJ1-2
abundance: .
v_gene: TRBV19
d_gene: .
CDR3nt: TGTGCCAGTAGGAGGGTCGTCGGAGGAACGGGCTATGGCTACACCTTC
CDR3aa: CASRRVVGGTGYGYTF

j_gene: TRBJ1-3
abundance: few
v_gene: TRBV9
d_gene: TRBD1
CDR3nt: TGTGCCAGCAGCGCCCGTCAGGGGGCATCTGGAAACACCATATATTTT
CDR3aa: CASSARQGASGNTIYF

j_gene: TRBJ2-1
abundance: .
v_gene: TRBV11-3
d_gene: .
CDR3nt: TGTGCCAGCAGCTTAGCAGGAGCTAGCTCCTACAATGAGCAGTTCTTC
CDR3aa: CASSLAGASSYNEQFF

j_gene: TRBJ2-5
abundance: .
v_gene: TRBV2
d_gene: .
CDR3nt: TGTGCCAGCACCGAAGGTATAGGGCGAGAGACCCAGTACTTC
CDR3aa: CASTEGIGRETQYF

j_gene: TRBJ2-5
abundance: .
v_gene: TRBV11-2
d_gene: .
CDR3nt: TGTGCCAGCAGCTTGTCCCAGGGGACAGAGACCCAGTACTTC
CDR3aa: CASSLSQGTETQYF

j_gene: TRBJ1-6
abundance: .
v_gene: TRBV19
d_gene: TRBD1
CDR3nt: TGTGCCAGTAGTCTACAGGGGAGAACAGGGATTAATTCACCCCTCCACTTT
CDR3aa: CASSLQGRTGINSPLHF

j_gene: TRBJ1-1
abundance: .
v_gene: TRBV7-2
d_gene: .
CDR3nt: TGTGCCAGCAGCTTAGAGGTAGGGTGGGGTTTGGTGAACACTGAAGCTTTCTTT
CDR3aa: CASSLEVGWGLVNTEAFF

j_gene: TRBJ2-1
abundance: once
v_gene: TRBV12-3/TRBV12-4
d_gene: TRBD1
CDR3nt: TGTGCCAGTAGCGGGACAGGGGGCTTTGAGCAGTTCTTC
CDR3aa: CASSGTGGFEQFF

j_gene: TRBJ2-6
abundance: once
v_gene: TRBV12-5
d_gene: TRBD1
CDR3nt: TGTGCTAGTGGTTTCCAGGACAGGCACTCTGGGGCCAACGTCCTGACTTTC
CDR3aa: CASGFQDRHSGANVLTF

j_gene: TRBJ1-2
abundance: .
v_gene: TRBV4-1
d_gene: .
CDR3nt: TGCGCCAGCAGGCCATACAACGGGGACGGCTCTAACTATGGCTACACCTTC
CDR3aa: CASRPYNGDGSNYGYTF

j_gene: TRBJ1-5
abundance: .
v_gene: TRBV5-1
d_gene: .
CDR3nt: TGCGCCAGCAGCCCCTCCCCGGGGGCCAGTCAGCCCCAGCATTTT
CDR3aa: CASSPSPGASQPQHF

j_gene: TRBJ2-7
abundance: .
v_gene: TRBV7-6
d_gene: .
CDR3nt: TGTGCCAGCAGCCCGCCCGTCGGCTACGAGCAGTACTTC
CDR3aa: CASSPPVGYEQYF

j_gene: TRBJ2-7
abundance: .
v_gene: TRBV7-9
d_gene: TRBD1
CDR3nt: TGTGCCAGCAGCTTCGGGACAGGACAGTACGAGCAGTACTTC
CDR3aa: CASSFGTGQYEQYF

j_gene: TRBJ2-3
abundance: .
v_gene: TRBV7-9
d_gene: TRBD2
CDR3nt: TGTGCCAGCAGCCCCCCCCGCCTAGCGGGGTATGATGCAGATACGCAGTATTTT
CDR3aa: CASSPPRLAGYDADTQYF

j_gene: TRBJ1-3
abundance: few
v_gene: TRBV18
d_gene: .
CDR3nt: TGTGCCAGCTCACCACCTGAGGGGGTAGCAGGAAACACCATATATTTT
CDR3aa: CASSPPEGVAGNTIYF

j_gene: TRBJ2-5
abundance: .
v_gene: TRBV5-4
d_gene: TRBD2
CDR3nt: TGTGCCAGCAGCGCGACTAGCGGGGGGGCGGAGACCCAGTACTTC
CDR3aa: CASSATSGGAETQYF

j_gene: TRBJ2-1
abundance: .
v_gene: TRBV2
d_gene: .
CDR3nt: TGTGCCAGCAGTGTGTTACAGTTCAATGAGCAGTTCTTC
CDR3aa: CASSVLQFNEQFF

j_gene: TRBJ2-5
abundance: once
v_gene: TRBV7-2
d_gene: .
CDR3nt: TGTGCCAGCAGCTCAGGCTCGTCCCAAGAGACCCAGTACTTC
CDR3aa: CASSSGSSQETQYF

j_gene: TRBJ2-4
abundance: .
v_gene: TRBV6-6
d_gene: TRBD1
CDR3nt: TGTGCCAGCAGTCCACAACAGGGGGCGGCCAAAAACATTCAGTACTTC
CDR3aa: CASSPQQGAAKNIQYF

j_gene: TRBJ2-7
abundance: .
v_gene: TRBV6-5
d_gene: .
CDR3nt: TGTGCCAGCAGAGACAGTTTATCCTACGAGCAGTACTTC
CDR3aa: CASRDSLSYEQYF

j_gene: TRBJ1-1
abundance: .
v_gene: TRBV5-1
d_gene: .
CDR3nt: TGCGCCAGCAGCTTGAGCCCCCACAGGGTTGACATGAACACTGAAGCTTTCTTT
CDR3aa: CASSLSPHRVDMNTEAFF

j_gene: TRBJ1-1
abundance: .
v_gene: TRBV6-2/TRBV6-3
d_gene: TRBD1
CDR3nt: TGTGCCAGCAGGCCTACAGGGGGCACTGAAGCTTTCTTT
CDR3aa: CASRPTGGTEAFF

j_gene: TRBJ1-1
abundance: once
v_gene: TRBV5-1
d_gene: TRBD1
CDR3nt: TGCGCCAGCACCCCGGACAGGTCCGAAGCTTTCTTT
CDR3aa: CASTPDRSEAFF

j_gene: TRBJ2-7
abundance: .
v_gene: TRBV6-5
d_gene: .
CDR3nt: TGTGCCAGCAGTAACGGACAGAGCTACGAGCAGTACTTC
CDR3aa: CASSNGQSYEQYF

j_gene: TRBJ1-1
abundance: .
v_gene: TRBV4-3
d_gene: TRBD1
CDR3nt: TGCGCCAGCAGCCACCGGGACAGACTTGAAGCTTTCTTT
CDR3aa: CASSHRDRLEAFF

j_gene: TRBJ2-7
abundance: .
v_gene: TRBV6-5
d_gene: TRBD1
CDR3nt: TGTGCCAGCAGTTCATTGACAGGGGCCTACGAGCAGTACTTC
CDR3aa: CASSSLTGAYEQYF

j_gene: TRBJ1-3
abundance: .
v_gene: TRBV27
d_gene: TRBD1
CDR3nt: TGTGCCAGCAGTTTATCGGCGTCCCGTAGGACAGGGGAGGGAAACACCATATATTTT
CDR3aa: CASSLSASRRTGEGNTIYF

j_gene: TRBJ2-3
abundance: .
v_gene: TRBV7-3
d_gene: .
CDR3nt: TGTGCCAGCAGCTTAACAGGGGGGTTGTTGGATACGCAGTATTTT
CDR3aa: CASSLTGGLLDTQYF

j_gene: TRBJ1-2
abundance: .
v_gene: TRBV5-4
d_gene: .
CDR3nt: TGTGCCAGCAGCTTGGGACAAGCGAACTATGGCTACACCTTC
CDR3aa: CASSLGQANYGYTF

j_gene: TRBJ1-6
abundance: .
v_gene: TRBV2
d_gene: TRBD1
CDR3nt: TGTGCCAGCAATGGACAGGGGGCCTCTAATTCACCCCTCCACTTT
CDR3aa: CASNGQGASNSPLHF

j_gene: TRBJ2-3
abundance: .
v_gene: TRBV5-4
d_gene: .
CDR3nt: TGTGCCAGCAGCTTGGCCAGACAGGCGCCCCCCATACCACCAGATACGCAGTATTTT
CDR3aa: CASSLARQAPPIPPDTQYF

j_gene: TRBJ2-7
abundance: .
v_gene: TRBV6-5
d_gene: .
CDR3nt: TGTGCCAGCAGTCCGAATGGCGACGAGCAGTACTTC
CDR3aa: CASSPNGDEQYF

j_gene: TRBJ1-5
abundance: .
v_gene: TRBV3-1/TRBV3-2
d_gene: .
CDR3nt: TGTGCCAGCAGCCAAGGAGGGGATCAGCCCCAGCATTTT
CDR3aa: CASSQGGDQPQHF

j_gene: TRBJ2-7
abundance: .
v_gene: TRBV18
d_gene: .
CDR3nt: TGTGCCAGCTCACCAGGGGGGGGGCCCGAGCAGTACTTC
CDR3aa: CASSPGGGPEQYF

j_gene: TRBJ1-1
abundance: .
v_gene: TRBV30
d_gene: .
CDR3nt: TGTGCCTGGAGTTTAGGGAACACTGAAGCTTTCTTT
CDR3aa: CAWSLGNTEAFF

j_gene: TRBJ2-3
abundance: .
v_gene: TRBV5-1
d_gene: TRBD2
CDR3nt: TGCGCCAGCAGCCCAGAGCGGGGGGGCACAGATACGCAGTATTTT
CDR3aa: CASSPERGGTDTQYF

j_gene: TRBJ2-3
abundance: .
v_gene: TRBV27
d_gene: TRBD2
CDR3nt: TGTGCCAGCAGTTGGGGACTAGCGGGGGGCCCTCGGGCCACAGATACGCAGTATTTT
CDR3aa: CASSWGLAGGPRATDTQYF

j_gene: TRBJ1-1
abundance: few
v_gene: TRBV6-5
d_gene: .
CDR3nt: TGTGCCAGCAGTCTATCCTCCAGCCTGTACACTGAAGCTTTCTTT
CDR3aa: CASSLSSSLYTEAFF

j_gene: TRBJ1-5
abundance: .
v_gene: TRBV7-9
d_gene: .
CDR3nt: TGTGCCAGCAGCTTGGACGCAAATCAGCCCCAGCATTTT
CDR3aa: CASSLDANQPQHF

j_gene: TRBJ2-3
abundance: .
v_gene: TRBV3-1/TRBV3-2
d_gene: .
CDR3nt: TGTGCCAGCAGCCAACCTTCGAGGGGTGCGACAGATACGCAGTATTTT
CDR3aa: CASSQPSRGATDTQYF

j_gene: TRBJ2-7
abundance: .
v_gene: TRBV29-1
d_gene: .
CDR3nt: TGCAGCGTTACCGGGACACACTACGAGCAGTACTTC
CDR3aa: CSVTGTHYEQYF

j_gene: TRBJ1-2
abundance: once
v_gene: TRBV27
d_gene: .
CDR3nt: TGTGCCAGCAAGCTTCAGGGGAGGCATGGCTACACCTTC
CDR3aa: CASKLQGRHGYTF

j_gene: TRBJ2-5
abundance: .
v_gene: TRBV6-4
d_gene: .
CDR3nt: TGTGCCTGCCTTGTTTGGGTCACCCAGTACTTC
CDR3aa: CACLVWVTQYF

j_gene: TRBJ2-7
abundance: .
v_gene: TRBV5-1
d_gene: TRBD2
CDR3nt: TGCGCCAGCAGCTTGGCTAGCGGCTACGAGCAGTACTTC
CDR3aa: CASSLASGYEQYF

j_gene: TRBJ2-3
abundance: .
v_gene: TRBV12-3/TRBV12-4
d_gene: .
CDR3nt: TGTGCCAGCAGTGTAAGACCAGATACGCAGTATTTT
CDR3aa: CASSVRPDTQYF

j_gene: TRBJ2-1
abundance: .
v_gene: TRBV6-2/TRBV6-3
d_gene: TRBD2
CDR3nt: TGTGCCAGCAGTTACTCTATCGGGGGGGCTGATGAGCAGTTCTTC
CDR3aa: CASSYSIGGADEQFF

j_gene: TRBJ2-7
abundance: .
v_gene: TRBV7-3
d_gene: TRBD2
CDR3nt: TGTGCCAGCAGCTTAACAGAGGGGACTAGCGGGGGAGCCGAACACTACGAGCAGTACTTC
CDR3aa: CASSLTEGTSGGAEHYEQYF

j_gene: TRBJ2-1
abundance: few
v_gene: TRBV6-6
d_gene: TRBD2
CDR3nt: TGTGCCAGCAGTCTGGGACTAGCGGGGGGGCATCTCTCCTACAATGAGCAGTTCTTC
CDR3aa: CASSLGLAGGHLSYNEQFF

j_gene: TRBJ2-7
abundance: .
v_gene: TRBV9
d_gene: .
CDR3nt: TGTGCCAGCAGCCCCGAGGGGTACGAGCAGTACTTC
CDR3aa: CASSPEGYEQYF

j_gene: TRBJ2-7
abundance: once
v_gene: TRBV7-3
d_gene: TRBD1
CDR3nt: TGTGCCAGCAGCGCTGGGACAGGGATTGCCTACGAGCAGTACTTC
CDR3aa: CASSAGTGIAYEQYF

j_gene: TRBJ2-5
abundance: .
v_gene: TRBV5-1
d_gene: .
CDR3nt: TGCGCCAGCAGCTTGGCCTTGGAGACCCAGTACTTC
CDR3aa: CASSLALETQYF

j_gene: TRBJ1-1
abundance: .
v_gene: TRBV4-2
d_gene: TRBD1
CDR3nt: TGTGCCAGCAGCCAAATGGGACAGAAAGCTTTCTTT
CDR3aa: CASSQMGQKAFF